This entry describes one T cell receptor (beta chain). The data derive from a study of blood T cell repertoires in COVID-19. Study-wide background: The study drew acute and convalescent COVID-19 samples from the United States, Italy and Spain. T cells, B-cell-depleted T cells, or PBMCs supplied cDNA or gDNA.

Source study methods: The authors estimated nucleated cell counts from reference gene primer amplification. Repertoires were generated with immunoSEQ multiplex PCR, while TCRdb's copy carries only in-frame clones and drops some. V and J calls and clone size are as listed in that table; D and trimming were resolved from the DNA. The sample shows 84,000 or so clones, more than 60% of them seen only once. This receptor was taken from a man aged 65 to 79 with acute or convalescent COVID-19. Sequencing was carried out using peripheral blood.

CDR3 amino acids: CASSLELLQETQYF. CDR3 nucleotides: TGTGCCAGCAGCTTGGAACTTTTACAAGAGACCCAGTACTTC. The J gene is TRBJ2-5, the V gene TRBV5-4; D call uncertain. The CDR3 loop spans 14 amino acids. Between the trimmed V and J ends, which lost 0 bases and 2 bases, there was a span of 8 bases. Germline assignment: CDR1 SGHNT and CDR2 YYREEE (reference sequence).